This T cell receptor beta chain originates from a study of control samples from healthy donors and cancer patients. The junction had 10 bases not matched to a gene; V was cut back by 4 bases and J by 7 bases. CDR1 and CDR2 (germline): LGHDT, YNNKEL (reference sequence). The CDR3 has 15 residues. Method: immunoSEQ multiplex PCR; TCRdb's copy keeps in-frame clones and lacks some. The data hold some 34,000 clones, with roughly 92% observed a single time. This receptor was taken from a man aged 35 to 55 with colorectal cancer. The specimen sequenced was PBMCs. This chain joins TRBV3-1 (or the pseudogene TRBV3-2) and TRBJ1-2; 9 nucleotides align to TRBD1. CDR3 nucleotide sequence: TGTGCCAGCAGCCTCCGGGGACAGGGTAATCGTGGCTACACCTTC. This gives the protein CASSLRGQGNRGYTF.